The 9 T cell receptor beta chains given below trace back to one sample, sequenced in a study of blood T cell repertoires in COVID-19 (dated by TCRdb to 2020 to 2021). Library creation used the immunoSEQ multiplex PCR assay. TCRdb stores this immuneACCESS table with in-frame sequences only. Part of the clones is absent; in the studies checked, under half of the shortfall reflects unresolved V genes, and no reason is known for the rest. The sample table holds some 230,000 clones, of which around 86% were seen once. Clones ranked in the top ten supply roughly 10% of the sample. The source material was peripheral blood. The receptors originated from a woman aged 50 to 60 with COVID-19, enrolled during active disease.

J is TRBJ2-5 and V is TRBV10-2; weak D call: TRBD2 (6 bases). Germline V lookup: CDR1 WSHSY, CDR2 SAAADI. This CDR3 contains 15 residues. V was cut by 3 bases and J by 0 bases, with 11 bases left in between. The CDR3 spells CASSEPRDYQETQYF. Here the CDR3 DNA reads TGCGCCAGCAGTGAACCCAGGGACTACCAAGAGACCCAGTACTTC.

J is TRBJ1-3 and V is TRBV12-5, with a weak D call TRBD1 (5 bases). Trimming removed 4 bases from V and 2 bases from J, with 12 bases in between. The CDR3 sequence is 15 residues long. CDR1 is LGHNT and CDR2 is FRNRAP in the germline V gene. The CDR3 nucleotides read TGTGCTAGTGGTTCTCGCCAGGGTCCTGGAAACACCATATATTTT. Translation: CASGSRQGPGNTIYF.

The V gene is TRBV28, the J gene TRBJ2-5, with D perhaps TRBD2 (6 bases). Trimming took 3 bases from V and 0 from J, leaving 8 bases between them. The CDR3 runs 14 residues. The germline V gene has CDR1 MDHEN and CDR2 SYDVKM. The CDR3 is CASSFAGNQETQYF. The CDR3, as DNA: TGTGCCAGCAGTTTCGCGGGGAACCAAGAGACCCAGTACTTC. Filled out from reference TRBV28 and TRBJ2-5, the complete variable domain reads DVKVTQSSRYLVKRTGEKVFLECVQDMDHENMFWYRQDPGLGLRLIYFSYDVKMKEKGDIPEGYSVSREKKERFSLILESASTNQTSMYLCASSFAGNQETQYFGPGTRLLVL.

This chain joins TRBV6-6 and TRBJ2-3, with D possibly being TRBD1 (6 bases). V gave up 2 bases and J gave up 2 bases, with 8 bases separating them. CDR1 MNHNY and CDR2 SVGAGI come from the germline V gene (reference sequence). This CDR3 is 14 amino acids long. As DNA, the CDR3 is TGTGCCAGCAGTTACGGGGGCAACACAGATACGCAGTATTTT. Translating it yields CASSYGGNTDTQYF.

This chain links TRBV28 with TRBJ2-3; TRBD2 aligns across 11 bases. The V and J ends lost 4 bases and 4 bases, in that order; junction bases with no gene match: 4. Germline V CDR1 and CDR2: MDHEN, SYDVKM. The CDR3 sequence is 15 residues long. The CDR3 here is CASSSLAGGPDTQYF. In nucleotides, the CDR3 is TGTGCCAGCAGTTCCCTAGCGGGGGGACCAGATACGCAGTATTTT.

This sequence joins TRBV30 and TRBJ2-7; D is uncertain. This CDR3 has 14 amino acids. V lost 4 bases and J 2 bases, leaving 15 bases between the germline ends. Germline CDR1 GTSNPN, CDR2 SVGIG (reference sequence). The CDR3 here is CAWNSPGRTYEQYF. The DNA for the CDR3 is TGTGCCTGGAACAGCCCCGGCAGAACCTACGAGCAGTACTTC.

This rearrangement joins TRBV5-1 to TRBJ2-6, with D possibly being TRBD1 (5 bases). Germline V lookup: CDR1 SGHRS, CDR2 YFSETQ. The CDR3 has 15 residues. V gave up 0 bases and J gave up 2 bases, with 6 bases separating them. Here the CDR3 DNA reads TGCGCCAGCAGCTTGGCAGGGACTGGGGCCAACGTCCTGACTTTC. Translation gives CASSLAGTGANVLTF.

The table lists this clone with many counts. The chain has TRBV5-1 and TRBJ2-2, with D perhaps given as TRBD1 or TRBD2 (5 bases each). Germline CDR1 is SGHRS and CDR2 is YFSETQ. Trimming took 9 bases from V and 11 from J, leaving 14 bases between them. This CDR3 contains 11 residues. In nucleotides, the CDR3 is TGCGCCACCAGGGCGGGTCTTGAGCTGTTTTTT. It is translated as CATRAGLELFF.

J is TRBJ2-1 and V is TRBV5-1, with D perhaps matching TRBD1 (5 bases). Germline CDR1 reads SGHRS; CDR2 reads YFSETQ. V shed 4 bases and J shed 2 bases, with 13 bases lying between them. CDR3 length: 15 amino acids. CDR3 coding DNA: TGCGCCAGCAGCATTCAGTCGACAGCCTACAATGAGCAGTTCTTC. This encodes CASSIQSTAYNEQFF. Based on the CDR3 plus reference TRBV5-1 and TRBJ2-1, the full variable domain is KAGVTQTPRYLIKTRGQQVTLSCSPISGHRSVSWYQQTPGQGLQFLFEYFSETQRNKGNFPGRFSGRQFSNSRSEMNVSTLELGDSALYLCASSIQSTAYNEQFFGPGTRLTVL.